Following are 10 T cell receptor beta chains from one sample sequenced in a study of cytomegalovirus exposure and HLA in healthy donors. Vbeta (60) and Jbeta (13) primers were used in the PCR. Only in-frame clones appear in the TCRdb table, and some are missing; sequencing was by immunoSEQ multiplex PCR. The data hold 90,000 to 150,000 clones, with around 67% observed a single time. Source material: PBMCs. The receptors shown here come from a woman in her 40s in good health and CMV-seronegative.

The rearrangement uses TRBV30 and TRBJ2-1; 13 bases agree with TRBD2. The germline V gene has CDR1 GTSNPN and CDR2 SVGIG (reference sequence). Trimming cost V 4 bases and J 8 bases; bases outside gene matches: 8. The CDR3 loop spans 15 amino acids. The chain's CDR3 is CAWTGLAGKRHEQFF. In DNA form, the CDR3 reads TGTGCCTGGACGGGACTAGCGGGAAAACGCCATGAGCAGTTCTTC.

The V call is TRBV18, the J call TRBJ2-7; 11 nucleotides match TRBD2. With 2 bases clipped from V and 3 bases from J, the junction kept 3 bases outside the gene matches. In germline, CDR1 is KGHSH, CDR2 LQKENI. The CDR3 is 15 residues long. The CDR3 sequence is CASSPTSGGLYEQYF. As DNA, the CDR3 is TGTGCCAGCTCACCAACTAGCGGGGGACTCTACGAGCAGTACTTC.

The sample holds a few counts of this clone. The chain carries TRBV7-2 and TRBJ2-2; D unresolved. The V gene's germline CDR1 is SGHTA and CDR2 FQGNSA. Trimming pared 5 bases from V and 2 bases from J, leaving 6 bases between. The CDR3 runs to 13 residues. The DNA for the CDR3 is TGTGCCAGCAGCCCCGTAAACACCGGGGAGCTGTTTTTT. Its translation: CASSPVNTGELFF. Based on the CDR3 plus reference TRBV7-2 and TRBJ2-2, the full variable domain is GAGVSQSPSNKVTEKGKDVELRCDPISGHTALYWYRQSLGQGLEFLIYFQGNSAPDKSGLPSDRFSAERTGGSVSTLTIQRTQQEDSAVYLCASSPVNTGELFFGEGSRLTVL.

This rearrangement joins TRBV5-1 to TRBJ2-6; TRBD1 matches 8 bases. The CDR3 covers 17 residues. V lost 5 bases, J lost 0 bases, and 7 bases stayed unmatched. Per the germline V gene, CDR1 is SGHRS and CDR2 is YFSETQ. The CDR3 loop is CASRGQGALSGANVLTF. In nucleotides, the CDR3 is TGCGCCAGCAGAGGACAGGGAGCTCTCTCTGGGGCCAACGTCCTGACTTTC.

V and J are TRBV28 and TRBJ2-7; TRBD1 might be the D (6 bases). Trimming stripped 4 bases from V and 6 bases from J, with 19 bases between. Germline CDR1 is MDHEN and CDR2 is SYDVKM. This CDR3 is 15 amino acids long. Here the CDR3 reads CASSSFLTGLGEQYF. The CDR3 nucleotides are TGTGCCAGCAGTTCGTTTTTGACAGGTTTGGGCGAGCAGTACTTC.

The chain uses TRBV19 and TRBJ1-1; D gene uncertain. The V and J ends lost 1 base and 4 bases respectively, with 13 bases between them. The CDR3 extends over 15 amino acids. Germline V lookup: CDR1 LNHDA, CDR2 SQIVND (reference sequence). This chain's CDR3 is CASSIVRDWGTEAFF. The CDR3, as DNA: TGTGCCAGTAGTATAGTTCGGGATTGGGGCACTGAAGCTTTCTTT.

The gene calls are TRBV5-1 and TRBJ2-7, with 10 nucleotides matching TRBD2. The CDR3 has 14 residues. Germline values: CDR1 SGHRS, CDR2 YFSETQ. V trimming: 7 bases; J trimming: 4 bases; junction bases outside the gene matches: 8. This CDR3 is CASAPGTSVYEQYF. CDR3 DNA: TGCGCCAGCGCCCCGGGGACTAGCGTTTACGAGCAGTACTTC.

The chain employs TRBV29-1 and TRBJ1-1; the D gene is possibly TRBD1 (6 bases). The CDR3 has 14 amino acids. Germline CDR1 is SQVTM and CDR2 is ANQGSEA. Trimming removed 7 bases at V and 0 bases at J, with 15 bases between. The CDR3 is CSGRSGHLNTEAFF. In DNA, the CDR3 is TGCAGCGGTAGATCGGGACACCTGAACACTGAAGCTTTCTTT.

V usage is TRBV27 and J usage is TRBJ2-1, with 8 bases fitting TRBD1. V was pared by 5 bases and J by 4 bases, with 4 bases of the junction left unmatched. Germline CDR1 MNHEY, CDR2 SMNVEV (reference sequence). The CDR3 runs to 14 residues. The CDR3, as DNA: TGTGCCAGCAGTAACAGGGGGGAATACAATGAGCAGTTCTTC. As protein: CASSNRGEYNEQFF.

This clone appeared once. The chain couples TRBV4-2 to TRBJ1-2, with TRBD1 matching over 8 bases. Germline loops: CDR1 LGHNA, CDR2 YNFKEQ. The junction had 5 bases not matched to a gene; V was cut back by 7 bases and J by 4 bases. The CDR3 extends over 13 amino acids. CDR3 loop: CASTTGEGYGYTF. CDR3 nucleotides: TGTGCCAGCACGACAGGGGAGGGCTATGGCTACACCTTC.